The TCR beta chain described here comes from a study of PD-1 blockade in classical Hodgkin lymphoma. On the study more broadly: Patients had nivolumab dosed at 3 mg/kg, delivered intravenously every 2 weeks.

Time point reported: cycle 4 day 1 (C4D1), after less than 7 weeks of nivolumab. All patients experienced relapse after autologous stem cell transplantation, and brentuximab vedotin exposure was variable. Germline CDR1 reads MGHRA; CDR2 reads YSYEKL. V lost 3 bases, J lost 11 bases, and 17 bases lay in between. CDR3 length: 14 amino acids. This table comes from immunoSEQ multiplex PCR, and its TCRdb copy is limited to in-frame clones, with some not included. Found here are roughly 94,000 clones, just over 90% of them singletons; the top ten hold roughly 2.1%. Sequenced material: peripheral blood mononuclear cells (PBMCs), taken before the fourth cycle of nivolumab. This TCR came from a human donor with classical Hodgkin lymphoma. The rearrangement joins TRBV4-1 to TRBJ2-1; D is perhaps TRBD1 (6 bases). The CDR3 DNA reads as TGCGCCAGCAGCCAGTGGGGGCCGAGGGACCAGCAGTTCTTC. Protein sequence: CASSQWGPRDQQFF.